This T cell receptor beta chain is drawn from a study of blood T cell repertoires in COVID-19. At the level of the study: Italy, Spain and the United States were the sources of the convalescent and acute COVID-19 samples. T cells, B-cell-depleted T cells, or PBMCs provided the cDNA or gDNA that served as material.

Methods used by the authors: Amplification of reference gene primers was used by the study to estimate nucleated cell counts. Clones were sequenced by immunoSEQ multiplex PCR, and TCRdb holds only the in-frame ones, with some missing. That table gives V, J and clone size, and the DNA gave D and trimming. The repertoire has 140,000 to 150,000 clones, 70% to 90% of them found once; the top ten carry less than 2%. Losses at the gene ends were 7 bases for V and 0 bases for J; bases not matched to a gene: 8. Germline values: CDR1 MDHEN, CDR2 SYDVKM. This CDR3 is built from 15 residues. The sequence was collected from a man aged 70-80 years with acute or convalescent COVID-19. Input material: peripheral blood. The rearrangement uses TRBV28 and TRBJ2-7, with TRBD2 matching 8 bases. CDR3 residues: CASTPTSGASYEQYF. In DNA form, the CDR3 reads TGTGCCAGCACCCCAACTAGCGGAGCCTCCTACGAGCAGTACTTC.